The rows below give T cell receptor beta chains drawn from one sample of a study of blood T cell repertoires in COVID-19. Some clones are missing from TCRdb's copy, which holds only in-frame ones; the method was immunoSEQ multiplex PCR. The repertoire holds around 83,000 clones, with more than 70% as singletons. Sequencing used peripheral blood. All receptors derive from a woman between 70 and 85 years old with acute or convalescent COVID-19. Each CDR3 is given with its conserved first and last residue. D genes are given only for firm matches. Only some rows state a clone size, as once, few, many or a class for expanded clones.

cdr3_length,clone_size,j_call,v_call,d_call,cdr3_nt,cdr3_aa
17,.,TRBJ2-3,TRBV12-5,TRBD2,TGTGCTAGTGGTTTGGTAAGGGGAGGGTCCAACACAGATACGCAGTATTTT,CASGLVRGGSNTDTQYF
16,.,TRBJ2-5,TRBV7-9,TRBD2,TGTGCCAGCAGCGATAGCGGGGGGGCCCCGGCGGAGACCCAGTACTTC,CASSDSGGAPAETQYF
14,few,TRBJ1-5,TRBV5-5,.,TGTGCCAGCAGCCCCCGGGACATTAATCAGCCCCAGCATTTT,CASSPRDINQPQHF
16,few,TRBJ1-1,TRBV11-3,.,TGTGCCAGCAGCTTAGGACGTATGCAGGGAGGCGCTGAAGCTTTCTTT,CASSLGRMQGGAEAFF
13,.,TRBJ2-1,TRBV24-1,.,TGTGCCACCAGTGATTTGGTCCAGGGTGAGCAGTTCTTC,CATSDLVQGEQFF
17,.,TRBJ2-3,TRBV6-2/TRBV6-3,TRBD2,TGTGCCAGCAGTTTTGGACTAGCGGGGGATAACACAGATACGCAGTATTTT,CASSFGLAGDNTDTQYF
13,few,TRBJ1-1,TRBV7-2,.,TGTGCCAGCAGCTTAGGGCCAGGGCCTTTGGCTTTCTTT,CASSLGPGPLAFF
12,.,TRBJ2-1,TRBV11-2,.,TGTGCCAGCAGCCGAAACAATGTCGAGCAGTTCTTC,CASSRNNVEQFF
17,.,TRBJ2-1,TRBV3-1/TRBV3-2,.,TGTGCCAGCAGCCAAGATCCAGAGCGGAGCTCCTACAATGAGCAGTTCTTC,CASSQDPERSSYNEQFF
13,.,TRBJ2-5,TRBV7-2,.,TGTGCCAGCAGCTCCGCCGCGGTCGGGACCCAGTACTTC,CASSSAAVGTQYF
13,.,TRBJ1-2,TRBV28,.,TGTGCCAGCAGTTTACACAGGAACTATGGCTACACCTTC,CASSLHRNYGYTF
14,.,TRBJ2-1,TRBV19,.,TGTGCCAGTAGTATAGTAGGGAGTCACAATGAGCAGTTCTTC,CASSIVGSHNEQFF
16,.,TRBJ2-1,TRBV9,.,TGTGCCAGCAGCGTAGACTCCGGACAGTCATACAATGAGCAGTTCTTC,CASSVDSGQSYNEQFF
16,.,TRBJ2-3,TRBV9,TRBD2,TGTGCCAGCAGCGTAACTAGCGGGATGCGCACAGATACGCAGTATTTT,CASSVTSGMRTDTQYF
11,.,TRBJ2-1,TRBV5-4,.,TGTGCCAGCAGCCAGGGGCTTGAGCAGTTCTTC,CASSQGLEQFF
15,.,TRBJ2-1,TRBV20-1,TRBD2,TGCAGTGCTAGTCCGGCTAGCGGGGGTAGTAATGAGCAGTTCTTC,CSASPASGGSNEQFF
18,.,TRBJ2-1,TRBV7-8,TRBD2,TGTGCCAGCAGCTTAGCCCGACCTAGCGGGAGGACACACAATGAGCAGTTCTTC,CASSLARPSGRTHNEQFF
15,.,TRBJ2-2,TRBV6-5,TRBD2,TGTGCCAGCGGGGCTGGCGGGGGATTGTTCGGGGAGCTGTTTTTT,CASGAGGGLFGELFF
17,.,TRBJ1-6,TRBV6-1,TRBD1,TGTGCCAGCAGTGAAGAAAGCCGGGACAGATATGATTCACCCCTCCACTTT,CASSEESRDRYDSPLHF
18,once,TRBJ1-2,TRBV18,TRBD1,TGTGCCAGCTCACAGGCGAGGGACAGCACAAGTTTTAACTATGGCTACACCTTC,CASSQARDSTSFNYGYTF
16,.,TRBJ1-3,TRBV3-1/TRBV3-2,.,TGTGCCAGCAGCCGAATGCCCCGGACAGATCGAAACACCATATATTTT,CASSRMPRTDRNTIYF
14,.,TRBJ1-2,TRBV5-6,.,TGTGCCAGCAGCTTGGTTAGCTCTAATGGGGGCTACACCTTC,CASSLVSSNGGYTF
18,.,TRBJ1-2,TRBV7-2,TRBD1,TGTGCCAGCAGCTTAGTTTCGGGGACAGGCTTAGCTAACTATGGCTACACCTTC,CASSLVSGTGLANYGYTF
17,.,TRBJ2-3,TRBV5-5,TRBD1,TGTGCCAGCAGCTTATGGACAGGGGGCACGAACACAGATACGCAGTATTTT,CASSLWTGGTNTDTQYF
16,.,TRBJ2-3,TRBV6-2/TRBV6-3,TRBD2,TGTGCCAGCAGTTACGGGCGACTAGCGGGAACGGTTACGCAGTATTTT,CASSYGRLAGTVTQYF
13,.,TRBJ1-2,TRBV5-6,.,TGTGCCAGCAGCTTGGCCAACTTTATTGGCTACACCTTC,CASSLANFIGYTF
12,.,TRBJ2-1,TRBV6-2/TRBV6-3,.,TGTGCCAGCAGTCAGATTTACAATGAGCAGTTCTTC,CASSQIYNEQFF
15,few,TRBJ2-5,TRBV19,TRBD1,TGTGCCAGTAGTATGAGCCCAGGGGGCCGGGAGACCCAGTACTTC,CASSMSPGGRETQYF
18,.,TRBJ2-3,TRBV6-2/TRBV6-3,TRBD2,TGTGCCAGCAGTTACCCGACTAGCGGGTGGGGAAGCACAGATACGCAGTATTTT,CASSYPTSGWGSTDTQYF
14,.,TRBJ1-1,TRBV5-1,TRBD1,TGCGCCAGCAGCCCAGGGGGCTCAAACACTGAAGCTTTCTTT,CASSPGGSNTEAFF
14,.,TRBJ2-1,TRBV6-5,TRBD2,TGTGCCAGCAGTCTAGCGGCAATTTACAATGAGCAGTTCTTC,CASSLAAIYNEQFF
12,many,TRBJ1-2,TRBV29-1,TRBD1,TGCAGCGTTTCAGGGGGTAACTATGGCTACACCTTC,CSVSGGNYGYTF
15,.,TRBJ1-3,TRBV5-1,TRBD1,TGCGCCAGCAGCCAGAGGACAGGGGACGGAAACACCATATATTTT,CASSQRTGDGNTIYF
16,once,TRBJ2-1,TRBV19,TRBD2,TGTGCCAGTAGTATACTCGCGGGAGTAGCCTACAATGAGCAGTTCTTC,CASSILAGVAYNEQFF
16,.,TRBJ2-5,TRBV7-9,TRBD1,TGTGCCAGCAGCCAGGACGGGACAGGGAAGTACGAGACCCAGTACTTC,CASSQDGTGKYETQYF
19,.,TRBJ2-3,TRBV3-1/TRBV3-2,TRBD2,TGTGCCAGCAGCCAAGATGGCCCCCCTAGCGGGGGGGCCAGGGATACGCAGTATTTT,CASSQDGPPSGGARDTQYF
16,.,TRBJ1-3,TRBV7-8,TRBD1,TGTGCCAGCAGCCACACCGGGACAGGGAAAGGAAACACCATATATTTT,CASSHTGTGKGNTIYF
14,.,TRBJ1-3,TRBV7-2,.,TGTGCCAGCAGTCTAGGGAGTTCTGGAAACACCATATATTTT,CASSLGSSGNTIYF
11,.,TRBJ2-3,TRBV27,.,TGTGCCAGCCATCAGGGAGATACGCAGTATTTT,CASHQGDTQYF
13,.,TRBJ2-5,TRBV18,.,TGTGCCAGCTCACCAAGGACAAAAGAGACCCAGTACTTC,CASSPRTKETQYF
16,.,TRBJ1-3,TRBV7-2,TRBD1,TGTGCCAGCAGCGCTCTGGGGACAGTCTCTGGAAACACCATATATTTT,CASSALGTVSGNTIYF
16,.,TRBJ2-5,TRBV7-7,TRBD1,TGTGCCAGCAGCGGCGGACAGGGCAAGTACCAAGAGACCCAGTACTTC,CASSGGQGKYQETQYF
15,once,TRBJ2-6,TRBV6-5,TRBD1,TGTGCCAGCAGACAGGGGGCCTCTGGGGCCAACGTCCTGACTTTC,CASRQGASGANVLTF
16,.,TRBJ2-1,TRBV5-1,TRBD2,TGCGCCAGCAGCTCCCAAGGACTAGCGGGGGGCACTGAGCAGTTCTTC,CASSSQGLAGGTEQFF
19,.,TRBJ2-4,TRBV6-1,TRBD1,TGTGCCAGCAGTGATAGTGGGACAGGGACGTTTTCAGCCAAAAACATTCAGTACTTC,CASSDSGTGTFSAKNIQYF
11,.,TRBJ2-1,TRBV20-1,.,TGCAGTGCTAGTCAGTACAATGAGCAGTTCTTC,CSASQYNEQFF
13,.,TRBJ1-1,TRBV6-4,TRBD1,TGTGCCAGCAGGGTGGACAGGGACACTGAAGCTTTCTTT,CASRVDRDTEAFF
14,.,TRBJ1-2,TRBV5-1,TRBD1,TGCGCCAGCAGCCAAGAACAGGGGACCTATGGCTACACCTTC,CASSQEQGTYGYTF